The subject of this entry is one T cell receptor beta chain. Patients from Seattle were sampled longitudinally, starting during active infection. The data stem from a study of blood T cell repertoires in COVID-19. About the research overall: Researchers got acute and convalescent COVID-19 samples from the United States, Italy and Spain. In each case, the material was cDNA or gDNA derived from T cells, B-cell-depleted T cells, or PBMCs.

Authors' data handling: The assay estimated nucleated cells by amplifying reference gene primers. The repertoire was sequenced with immunoSEQ multiplex PCR; TCRdb's copy has only in-frame clones and lacks some. V, J and clone size are those of that table, while D and trimming were read from the DNA. Of over 70,000 clones in the sample, 77% were seen once. Losses at the gene ends were 6 bases for V and 6 bases for J; bases not matched to a gene: 9. Germline lookup yields CDR1 MNHEY and CDR2 SMNVEV (reference sequence). This CDR3 is 16 amino acids long. The sequence was collected from a man in his 70s with COVID-19, enrolled during active disease. Sequencing was done on a sample of peripheral blood. This chain joins TRBV27 and TRBJ2-2; 11 bases fit TRBD2. The CDR3 loop reads CASSSSLAGVAGELFF. The CDR3 DNA reads TGTGCCAGCAGCAGCTCACTAGCGGGAGTTGCCGGGGAGCTGTTTTTT.